This T cell receptor beta chain was sequenced in a study of blood T cell repertoires in COVID-19. Germline lookup yields CDR1 MNHEY and CDR2 SMNVEV (reference sequence). The CDR3 is 15 amino acids. V lost 2 bases and J lost 5; bases outside the gene matches: 3. The assay was immunoSEQ multiplex PCR, and TCRdb's table has in-frame clones only and misses some. The profile shows under 70,000 clones, approximately 87% of them singletons. The rearrangement uses TRBV27 and TRBJ2-1; 10 bases match TRBD2. Material for sequencing was peripheral blood. This TCR was recovered from a woman in her fifties or sixties with COVID-19, enrolled during active disease. CDR3 sequence (DNA): TGTGCCAGCAGTTTACTAGCGGGAGCCGACAATGAGCAGTTCTTC. Protein sequence: CASSLLAGADNEQFF.